This T cell receptor (beta chain) was obtained from a study of blood T cell repertoires in COVID-19. Study summary: Acute and convalescent COVID-19 samples came from the United States, Italy and Spain. T cells, B-cell-depleted T cells, or PBMCs supplied cDNA or gDNA.

Study processing details: Cell counts per sample came from amplifying reference gene primers. Assay: immunoSEQ multiplex PCR; the TCRdb copy retains only in-frame clones and omits some. The V and J calls and the clone size are those of that table, but D and trimming were determined from the DNA. Of tens of thousands of clones in the sample, around 93% are singletons; the top ten hold around 14%. The CDR3 is 12 amino acids. V shed 8 bases and J shed 7 bases, with 9 bases lying between them. CDR1 and CDR2 (germline): MNHEY, SVGAGI. The sequenced sample consisted of peripheral blood. This sequence joins TRBV6-5 and TRBJ1-6, with a possible D match to TRBD1 (5 bases). This sequence was found in a young woman in a cohort sampled during active COVID-19. The CDR3, as DNA: TGTGCCAGCCAGGGCAACAATTCACCCCTCCACTTT. As protein: CASQGNNSPLHF.